Below, 19 T cell receptor beta chains from the same sample are listed, as sequenced in a study of OX40 agonist ivuxolimab in advanced cancers. Libraries were prepared by immunoSEQ multiplex PCR; TCRdb keeps only in-frame clonotypes and omits some of them. There are over 90,000 clones in the sample; almost 90% occur only once, and roughly 0.16% lies in the top ten. This specimen consisted of CD4+ or CD8+ T cells sorted from blood, obtained in a trial of the OX40 agonist ivuxolimab. The origin of the receptors is an adult with an advanced solid tumor such as melanoma, head and neck, liver or kidney cancer.

This sequence joins TRBV30 and TRBJ1-6; 7 bases map to TRBD1. Germline CDR1 and CDR2: GTSNPN and SVGIG (reference sequence). CDR3 size: 14 residues. Trimming cost V 3 bases and J 9 bases; bases outside gene matches: 8. CDR3 in amino acids: CAWSGDRESSPLHF. The CDR3 DNA reads as TGTGCCTGGAGCGGAGACAGGGAGAGTTCACCCCTCCACTTT.

The V call is TRBV28, the J call TRBJ2-7, with 8 bases matching TRBD2. The length of the CDR3 is 12 residues. The germline V gene has CDR1 MDHEN and CDR2 SYDVKM. V shed 10 bases, J shed 0 bases, and the junction held 2 bases outside the gene matches. CDR3 DNA: TGTGCCATCAGCGGGAGCTCCTACGAGCAGTACTTC. Protein sequence: CAISGSSYEQYF.

As regards this clone: The same CDR3 arises from other DNA sequences in this sample as well. The chain uses TRBV5-1 and TRBJ2-5, with unresolved D. The CDR3 has 12 amino acids. Germline lookup yields CDR1 SGHRS and CDR2 YFSETQ. Trimming stripped 0 bases from V and 5 bases from J, with 5 bases between. The CDR3 DNA follows: TGCGCCAGCAGCTTGGATGGGGAGACCCAGTACTTC. This gives the protein CASSLDGETQYF.

J is TRBJ2-5 and V is TRBV28, with D perhaps matching TRBD2 (6 bases). The V and J ends lost 9 bases and 11 bases respectively, with 22 bases between them. The length of the CDR3 is 13 residues. Germline V lookup: CDR1 MDHEN, CDR2 SYDVKM. This CDR3 is CASRGAGPGEQYF. The CDR3 DNA is TGTGCCAGTCGGGGCGCGGGGCCCGGGGAGCAGTACTTC.

The V call is TRBV30, the J call TRBJ1-1, with D uncertain. This CDR3 comprises 13 residues. Trimming stripped 0 bases from V and 2 bases from J, with 7 bases between. CDR1 and CDR2 (germline): GTSNPN, SVGIG (reference sequence). The CDR3 protein is CAWSVKGNTEAFF. For the CDR3, the DNA is TGTGCCTGGAGTGTAAAAGGAAACACTGAAGCTTTCTTT.

This clone has more than one count but fewer than ten. This chain uses TRBV19 with TRBJ1-5; D is uncertain. Germline V gene lookup returns CDR1 LNHDA and CDR2 SQIVND (reference sequence). The ends were cut back, 1 base at V and 2 bases at J, with 9 bases in the middle. CDR3 length: 15 residues. The CDR3: CASSIATHGNQPQHF. In DNA, the CDR3 is TGTGCCAGTAGTATAGCCACCCACGGCAATCAGCCCCAGCATTTT. Complete variable domain (other parts from reference TRBV19 and TRBJ1-5): DGGITQSPKYLFRKEGQNVTLSCEQNLNHDAMYWYRQDPGQGLRLIYYSQIVNDFQKGDIAEGYSVSREKKESFPLTVTSAQKNPTAFYLCASSIATHGNQPQHFGDGTRLSIL.

This clone was counted a single time. CDR3 loop: CASSSRPEGPALNSPLHF. The DNA of the CDR3 is TGTGCCAGCAGCTCCCGGCCGGAGGGCCCAGCCCTTAATTCACCCCTCCACTTT. This chain joins TRBV7-9 and TRBJ1-6, with no clear D. Between the trimmed V and J ends, which lost 4 bases and 6 bases, there was a span of 22 bases. The germline CDR1 and CDR2 sequences are SEHNR and FQNEAQ (reference sequence). This CDR3 has 18 residues.

The V gene is TRBV28, the J gene TRBJ1-2; 7 nucleotides line up with TRBD1. CDR3 length: 15 residues. CDR1 is MDHEN, CDR2 SYDVKM, per germline. The trim removed 6 bases at V and 4 bases at J, leaving 11 bases unmatched. The CDR3 region is CASRAGGEGAYGYTF. The DNA for the CDR3 is TGTGCCAGCAGGGCAGGCGGGGAGGGGGCCTATGGCTACACCTTC.

The chain uses TRBV6-5 and TRBJ1-6; D uncertain. Trimming removed 7 bases from V and 14 bases from J, with 21 bases in between. The germline gives CDR1 MNHEY, CDR2 SVGAGI. The CDR3 runs to 14 residues. As DNA, the CDR3 is TGTGCCAGCACTCCTGCAGGCTTGGAGGAGACCCTCCACTTT. Protein: CASTPAGLEETLHF.

In its sample, this clone was seen a few times. The genes are TRBV19 and TRBJ1-2, with D possibly TRBD1 on 5 matching bases. Germline CDR1 and CDR2: LNHDA and SQIVND (reference sequence). V lost 3 bases and J 8 bases, leaving 7 bases between the germline ends. The CDR3 has 11 residues. Written as DNA, the CDR3 is TGTGCCAGTAGTATGACAGTCGGCTACACCTTC. Translation: CASSMTVGYTF.

The gene calls are TRBV4-2 and TRBJ1-4; 7 positions match TRBD1. Germline-derived CDR1 and CDR2 are LGHNA and YNFKEQ. CDR3 length equals 12 residues. V gave up 3 bases and J gave up 13 bases; unmatched junction bases: 5. Here the CDR3 reads CASSQPTGPLFF. Here the CDR3 DNA reads TGTGCCAGCAGCCAGCCGACAGGGCCACTGTTTTTT.

The gene calls are TRBV7-3 and TRBJ2-5, with a weak D call TRBD1 (6 bases). The CDR3 length is 13 residues. Germline values: CDR1 SGHTA, CDR2 FQGTGA. The V end was cut by 5 bases, the J end by 5 bases, with 12 bases between. CDR3 sequence: CASSPGHVETQYF. The CDR3 nucleotides read TGTGCCAGCAGCCCGGGACATGTCGAGACCCAGTACTTC.

The rearrangement joins TRBV4-1 to TRBJ2-7, with 7 bases that match TRBD2. Germline V gene lookup returns CDR1 MGHRA and CDR2 YSYEKL. The length of the CDR3 is 14 residues. Germline trimming cut 3 bases from V and 5 bases from J; bases unmatched to any gene: 7. The CDR3 reads CASSQGTNNHEQYF. CDR3 coding DNA: TGCGCCAGCAGCCAGGGGACTAATAACCACGAGCAGTACTTC.

V gene TRBV5-1 combines with J gene TRBJ1-3; 8 nucleotides agree with TRBD1. The CDR3 contains 15 residues. Germline V gene data show CDR1 as SGHRS and CDR2 as YFSETQ. J gave up 0 bases and V 4 bases, and 3 bases lay outside the gene matches. As DNA, the CDR3 is TGCGCCAGCAGCCCCAGGGGGCCCTCTGGAAACACCATATATTTT. As protein: CASSPRGPSGNTIYF.

The chain recombines TRBV15 with TRBJ1-3; a possible D gene is TRBD1 (6 bases). From germline, CDR1 is LNHNV and CDR2 YYDKDF (reference sequence). The V end was cut by 0 bases, the J end by 2 bases, with 8 bases between. The CDR3 is 15 amino acids. The CDR3 bases are TGTGCCACCAGCAGAGATGCAGGGGCTGGAAACACCATATATTTT. Translating gives CATSRDAGAGNTIYF.

This clone was detected once. J is TRBJ2-7 and V is TRBV2; D ambiguous. This CDR3 is built from 12 residues. V lost 7 bases and J lost 0, with 7 bases in between. Germline V gene sequence: CDR1 SNHLY, CDR2 FYNNEI. The CDR3 DNA reads as TGTGCCAGCAAGAGGAGCTCCTACGAGCAGTACTTC. This translates into CASKRSSYEQYF.

This clone was detected once. The CDR3 coding sequence is TGTGCCAGCAGCGCAGGACTAGCCTACAATGAGCAGTTCTTC. Its protein product is CASSAGLAYNEQFF. The chain links TRBV2 to TRBJ2-1, with 7 bases that match TRBD2. Germline-derived CDR1 and CDR2 are SNHLY and FYNNEI. CDR3 length: 14 residues. V shed 6 bases, J shed 2 bases, and the junction held 4 bases outside the gene matches.

This chain uses TRBV14 with TRBJ1-2; D call uncertain. CDR1 SGHDN and CDR2 FVKESK come from the germline V gene. The CDR3 is 13 residues long. The germline V and J ends were trimmed by 3 bases and 4 bases, with 9 bases remaining between them. Here the CDR3 DNA reads TGTGCCAGCAGCCAGGGCGGGCGCTATGGCTACACCTTC. It encodes CASSQGGRYGYTF. The complete variable domain, with remaining parts taken from reference TRBV14 and TRBJ1-2, reads EAGVTQFPSHSVIEKGQTVTLRCDPISGHDNLYWYRRVMGKEIKFLLHFVKESKQDESGMPNNRFLAERTGGTYSTLKVQPAELEDSGVYFCASSQGGRYGYTFGSGTRLTVV.

V and J are TRBV6-1 and TRBJ1-2, with D possibly matching TRBD1 (5 bases). Germline V CDR1 and CDR2: MNHNS, SASEGT. The V gene lost 6 bases and the J gene lost 5 bases, with 16 bases spanning the gap. The CDR3 runs 14 residues. CDR3 region: CASRSPGSQYGYTF. CDR3 in DNA: TGTGCCAGCAGGAGTCCAGGGTCTCAGTATGGCTACACCTTC.